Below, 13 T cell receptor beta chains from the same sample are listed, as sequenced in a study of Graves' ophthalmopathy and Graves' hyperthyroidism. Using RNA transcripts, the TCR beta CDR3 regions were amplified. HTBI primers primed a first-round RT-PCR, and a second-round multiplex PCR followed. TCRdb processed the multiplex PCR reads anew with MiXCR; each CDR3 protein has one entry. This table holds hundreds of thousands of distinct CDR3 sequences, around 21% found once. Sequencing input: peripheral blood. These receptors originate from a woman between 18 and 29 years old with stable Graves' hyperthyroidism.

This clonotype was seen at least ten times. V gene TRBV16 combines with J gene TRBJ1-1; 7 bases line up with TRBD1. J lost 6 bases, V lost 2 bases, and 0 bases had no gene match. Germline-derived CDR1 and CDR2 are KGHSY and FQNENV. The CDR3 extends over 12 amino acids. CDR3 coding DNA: TGTGCCAGCAGCCAACAGGGGGCTGAAGCTTTCTTT. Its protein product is CASSQQGAEAFF. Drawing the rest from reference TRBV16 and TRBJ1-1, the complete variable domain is GEEVAQTPKHLVRGEGQKAKLYCAPIKGHSYVFWYQQVLKNEFKFLISFQNENVFDETGMPKERFSAKCLPNSPCSLEIQATKLEDSAVYFCASSQQGAEAFFGQGTRLTVV.

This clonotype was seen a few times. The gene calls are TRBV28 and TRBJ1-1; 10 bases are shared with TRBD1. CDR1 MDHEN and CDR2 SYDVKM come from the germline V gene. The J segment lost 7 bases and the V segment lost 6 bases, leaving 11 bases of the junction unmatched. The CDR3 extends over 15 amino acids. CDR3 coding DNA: TGTGCCAGCAGGGGGACAGGGGCCCTAGTCCGTGAAGCTTTCTTT. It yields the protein CASRGTGALVREAFF.

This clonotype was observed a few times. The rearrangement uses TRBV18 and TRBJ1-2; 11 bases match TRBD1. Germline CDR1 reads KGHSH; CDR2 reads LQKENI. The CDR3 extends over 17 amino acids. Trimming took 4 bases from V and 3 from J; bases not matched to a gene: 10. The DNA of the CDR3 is TGTGCCAGCTCACGGGGACAGGGGGTCCAATTGGACTATGGCTACACCTTC. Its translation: CASSRGQGVQLDYGYTF.

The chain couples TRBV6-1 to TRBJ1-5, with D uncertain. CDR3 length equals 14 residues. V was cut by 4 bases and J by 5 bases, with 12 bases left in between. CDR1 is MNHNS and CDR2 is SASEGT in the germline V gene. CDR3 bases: TGTGCCAGCAGTGGCCAGGATGGAGATCAGCCCCAGCATTTT. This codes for CASSGQDGDQPQHF.

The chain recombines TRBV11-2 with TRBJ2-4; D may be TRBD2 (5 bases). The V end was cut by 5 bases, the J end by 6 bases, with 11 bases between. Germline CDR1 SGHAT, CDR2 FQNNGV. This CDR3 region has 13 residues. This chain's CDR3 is CASSPWTVNIQYF. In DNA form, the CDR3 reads TGTGCCAGCAGCCCTTGGACTGTAAACATTCAGTACTTC.

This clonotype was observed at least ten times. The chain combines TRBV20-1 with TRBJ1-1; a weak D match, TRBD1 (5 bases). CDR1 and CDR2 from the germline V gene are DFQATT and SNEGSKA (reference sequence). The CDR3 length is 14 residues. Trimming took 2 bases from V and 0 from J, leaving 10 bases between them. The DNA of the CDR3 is TGCAGTGCTAGATTGGGGCATATGAACACTGAAGCTTTCTTT. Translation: CSARLGHMNTEAFF.

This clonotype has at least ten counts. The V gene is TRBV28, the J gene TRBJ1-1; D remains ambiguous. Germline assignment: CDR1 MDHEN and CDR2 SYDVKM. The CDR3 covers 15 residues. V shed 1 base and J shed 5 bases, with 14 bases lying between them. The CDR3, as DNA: TGTGCCAGCAGTTTATTTATCGAGGGTAGAACTGAAGCTTTCTTT. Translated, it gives CASSLFIEGRTEAFF.

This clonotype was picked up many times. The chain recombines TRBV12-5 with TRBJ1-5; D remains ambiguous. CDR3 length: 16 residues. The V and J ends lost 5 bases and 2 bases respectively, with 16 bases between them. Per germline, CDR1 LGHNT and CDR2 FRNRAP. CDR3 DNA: TGTGCTAGTGGTATCCTGAAAAAGGAAGGCAATCAGCCCCAGCATTTT. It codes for CASGILKKEGNQPQHF.

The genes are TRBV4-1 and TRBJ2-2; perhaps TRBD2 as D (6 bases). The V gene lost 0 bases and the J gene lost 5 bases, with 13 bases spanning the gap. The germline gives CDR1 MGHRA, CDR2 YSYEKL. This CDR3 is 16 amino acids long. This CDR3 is CASSQDPGGRTGELFF. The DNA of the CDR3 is TGCGCCAGCAGCCAAGATCCCGGGGGTCGGACCGGGGAGCTGTTTTTT.

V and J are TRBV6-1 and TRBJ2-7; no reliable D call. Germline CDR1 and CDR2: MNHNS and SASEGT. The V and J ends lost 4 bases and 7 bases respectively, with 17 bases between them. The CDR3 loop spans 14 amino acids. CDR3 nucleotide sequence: TGTGCCAGCAGTGGAAACTCCCAGATCTTTGAGCAGTACTTC. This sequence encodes CASSGNSQIFEQYF.

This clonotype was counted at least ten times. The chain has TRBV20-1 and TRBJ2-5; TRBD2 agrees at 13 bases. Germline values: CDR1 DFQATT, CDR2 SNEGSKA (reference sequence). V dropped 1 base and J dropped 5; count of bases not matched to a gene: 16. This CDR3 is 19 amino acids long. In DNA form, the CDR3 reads TGCAGTGCTAGAGTTGGTCGTGGGGGACTAGCGGGATGGGAGGAGACCCAGTACTTC. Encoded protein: CSARVGRGGLAGWEETQYF.

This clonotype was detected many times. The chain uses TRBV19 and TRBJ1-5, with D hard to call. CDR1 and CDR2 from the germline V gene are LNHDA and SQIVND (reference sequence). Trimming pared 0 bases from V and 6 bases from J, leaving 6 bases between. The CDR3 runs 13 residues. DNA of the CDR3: TGTGCCAGTAGTATAGATTGGACTCAGCCCCAGCATTTT. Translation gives CASSIDWTQPQHF.

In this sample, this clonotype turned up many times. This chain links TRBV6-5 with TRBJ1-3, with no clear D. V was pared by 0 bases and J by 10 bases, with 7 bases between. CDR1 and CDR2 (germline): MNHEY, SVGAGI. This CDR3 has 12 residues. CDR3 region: CASSYSGDTIYF. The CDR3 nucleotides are TGTGCCAGCAGTTACTCAGGTGATACCATATATTTT.